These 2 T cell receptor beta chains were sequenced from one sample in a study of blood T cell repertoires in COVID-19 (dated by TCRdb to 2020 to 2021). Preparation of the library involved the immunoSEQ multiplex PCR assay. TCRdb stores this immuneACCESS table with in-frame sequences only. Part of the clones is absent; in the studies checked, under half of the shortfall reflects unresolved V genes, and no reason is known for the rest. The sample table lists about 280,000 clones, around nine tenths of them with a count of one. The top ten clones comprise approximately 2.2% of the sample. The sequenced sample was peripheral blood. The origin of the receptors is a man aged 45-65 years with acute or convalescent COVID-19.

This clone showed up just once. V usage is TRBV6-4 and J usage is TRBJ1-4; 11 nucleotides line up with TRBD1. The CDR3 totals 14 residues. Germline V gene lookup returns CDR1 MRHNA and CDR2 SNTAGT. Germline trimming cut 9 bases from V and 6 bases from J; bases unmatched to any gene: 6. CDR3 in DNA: TGTGCCAGTTCCAGGACAGGGGGCGATGAAAAACTGTTTTTT. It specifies CASSRTGGDEKLFF.

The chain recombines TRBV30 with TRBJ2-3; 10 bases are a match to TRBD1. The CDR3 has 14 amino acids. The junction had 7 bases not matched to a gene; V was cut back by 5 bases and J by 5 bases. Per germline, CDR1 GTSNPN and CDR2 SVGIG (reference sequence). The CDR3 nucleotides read TGTGCCTGGGCTGCAGGGACAGGGGAAGATACGCAGTATTTT. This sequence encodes CAWAAGTGEDTQYF.